The rows below give T cell receptor beta chains drawn from one sample of a study of T-cell memory formation after mild COVID-19. TCRdb ran MiXCR on the 5' RACE reads and lists one entry per CDR3 protein. The sample holds hundreds of thousands of distinct CDR3 sequences; 20% to 25% are singletons and the top ten take around 8.4%. What was sequenced was PBMCs or a T cell subset sorted from them (not recorded which). The origin of the receptors is an adult woman who had mild COVID-19 (a few samples of this study predate the infection). Cell type and time point are not known. Both conserved end residues are trimmed from each CDR3. The order of the fields is V gene, J gene, clone size, CDR3 protein. Part of the rows lack a size; the others show once, few, many or a class for expanded clones.

TRBV30	TRBJ1-6	many	AWNMGTNNSPLH
TRBV19	TRBJ1-3	NA	ASIGPLENTIY
TRBV12-3/TRBV12-4	TRBJ1-2	few	ASSLNGQGARGYT
TRBV4-2	TRBJ1-2	few	ASSPGLQEDGYT
TRBV4-1	TRBJ1-2	few	ASSQDLGGYT
TRBV20-1	TRBJ2-5	few	SAGGASGATGETQY
TRBV10-3	TRBJ2-3	many	AISETAGQLSTDTQY
TRBV7-3	TRBJ2-1	NA	ASSLNSPSSGGVGRF
TRBV29-1	TRBJ2-3	few	SVSRVLSTDTQY
TRBV7-8	TRBJ2-3	many	ASSRTGTRYADTQY
TRBV20-1	TRBJ1-5	few	SAREGDKNQPQH